The 22 T cell receptor beta chains below all came from one sample that was sequenced in a study of T cells after yellow fever vaccination (dated by TCRdb to about 2019). The meaning of the sample's treatment or condition label: live attenuated yellow fever vaccine strain. The library was made by 5' RACE. The instrument given in TCRdb is Illumina HiSeq 2500. TCRdb reprocessed the public reads (quality trimming at Q25 with fastp, clone calling with MiXCR) and kept in-frame beta chains. Rows are unified per CDR3 protein, each entry keeping the most common DNA and genes. The sample profile shows 620,000 or so distinct CDR3 sequences; approximately 16% of them were found once. The top ten hold around 15% of the sample. The sequencing used PBMCs, collected less than 6 days after the first yellow fever vaccination. The source of these receptors is a man between 18 and 29 years old who received the YFV17D yellow fever vaccine.

The chain joins TRBV6-4 to TRBJ1-5; TRBD1 matches 7 bases. Germline values: CDR1 MRHNA, CDR2 SNTAGT. Trimming at V came to 6 bases and at J to 6 bases, leaving 5 bases not matched to a gene. The CDR3 spans 13 residues. The CDR3 sequence is CASRQQGIQPQHF. The CDR3 DNA follows: TGTGCCAGCAGACAACAGGGGATTCAGCCCCAGCATTTT.

A word on this clonotype: Given a much more abundant clone one base away, this may be a read error. The chain is built from TRBV5-4 and TRBJ2-5, with 8 bases that match TRBD1. With V trimmed by 3 bases and J by 2 bases, 3 bases remained unmatched. Per germline, CDR1 SGHNT and CDR2 YYREEE (reference sequence). The CDR3 covers 14 residues. CDR3 DNA sequence: TGTGCCAGCAGCTACGGACAGGGACAAGAGACCCAGTACTTC. Its protein is CASSYGQGQETQYF.

The genes are TRBV12-3 or TRBV12-4 and TRBJ2-1, with 12 bases matching TRBD2. The V and J ends lost 8 bases and 8 bases, in that order; junction bases with no gene match: 7. CDR3 length: 14 residues. The CDR3 reads CASPRTSGVDEQFF. CDR3 nucleotides: TGTGCCAGCCCCAGGACTAGCGGGGTCGATGAGCAGTTCTTC.

This clonotype was recorded a few times. The rearrangement joins TRBV12-3 or TRBV12-4 to TRBJ1-2; no clear D gene. V dropped 6 bases and J dropped 4 bases, with 15 bases sitting between them. The length of the CDR3 is 14 residues. This CDR3 is CASSPRGYSYGYTF. The CDR3 DNA follows: TGTGCCAGCAGCCCTCGAGGGTACTCCTATGGCTACACCTTC.

This CDR3 is CASSEGWRTDTQYF. For the CDR3, the DNA is TGCGCCAGCAGCGAGGGGTGGCGGACAGATACGCAGTATTTT. The J gene is TRBJ2-3, the V gene TRBV5-1; D may correspond to TRBD1 or TRBD2 (5 bases each). Germline lookup yields CDR1 SGHRS and CDR2 YFSETQ. Trimming removed 4 bases at V and 3 bases at J, with 12 bases between. There are 14 residues in the CDR3. The entire variable domain, with the rest obtained from reference TRBV5-1 and TRBJ2-3, is as follows: KAGVTQTPRYLIKTRGQQVTLSCSPISGHRSVSWYQQTPGQGLQFLFEYFSETQRNKGNFPGRFSGRQFSNSRSEMNVSTLELGDSALYLCASSEGWRTDTQYFGPGTRLTVL.

This clonotype was found a few times. The chain carries TRBV4-1 and TRBJ2-1; D might be TRBD1 or TRBD2, each matching 5 bases. V was clipped by 1 base and J by 8 bases, with 15 bases between them. Germline values: CDR1 MGHRA, CDR2 YSYEKL. The CDR3 totals 15 residues. Here the CDR3 reads CASSQAGLGRHEQFF. The CDR3 nucleotides read TGCGCCAGCAGCCAAGCGGGGCTAGGGCGCCATGAGCAGTTCTTC.

The chain recombines TRBV7-9 with TRBJ1-1; possible D gene TRBD1, 6 bases. The CDR3 totals 14 residues. Trimming removed 5 bases from V and 4 bases from J, with 14 bases in between. Germline V CDR1 and CDR2: SEHNR, FQNEAQ (reference sequence). The CDR3 protein is CASSLGGSITEAFF. CDR3 DNA sequence: TGTGCCAGCAGCCTAGGGGGTTCGATCACTGAAGCTTTCTTT.

This chain links TRBV28 with TRBJ1-2, with D hard to call. V lost 10 bases and J lost 6, with 18 bases in between. Germline CDR1 is MDHEN and CDR2 is SYDVKM. This CDR3 has 13 amino acids. CDR3 protein: CATDKDPLDGYTF. The CDR3 DNA follows: TGTGCCACCGATAAAGACCCGCTGGATGGCTACACCTTC.

The chain employs TRBV29-1 and TRBJ2-7; 10 positions match TRBD2. Germline CDR1 SQVTM, CDR2 ANQGSEA. The CDR3 totals 15 residues. Trimming cost V 7 bases and J 2 bases; bases outside gene matches: 11. CDR3 in DNA: TGCAGCGCCGGGACCCGGGGACTAGCGACCTACGAGCAGTACTTC. It is translated as CSAGTRGLATYEQYF.

The chain recombines TRBV20-1 with TRBJ1-5, with 7 bases fitting TRBD1. Germline loops: CDR1 DFQATT, CDR2 SNEGSKA (reference sequence). The CDR3 contains 17 residues. V lost 7 bases to trimming and J lost 0 bases; unmatched junction nucleotides: 15. CDR3 in amino acids: CSEPTGAPSYSNQPQHF. The CDR3 DNA reads TGCAGTGAACCCACAGGGGCCCCTTCTTATAGCAATCAGCCCCAGCATTTT.

This clonotype was seen only a few times. The chain recombines TRBV3-1 with TRBJ1-1; 8 nucleotides agree with TRBD1. The length of the CDR3 is 15 residues. CDR1 and CDR2 (germline): LGHDT, YNNKEL (reference sequence). V was clipped by 0 bases and J by 10 bases; unmatched bases: 10. CDR3 amino acids: CASSQDLRTGRRAFF. CDR3 DNA: TGTGCCAGCAGCCAAGATCTAAGGACAGGGAGGAGAGCTTTCTTT.

The CDR3 DNA reads as TGTGCCAGCAGCAAGGACCCGGGGCCGAACACTGAAGCTTTCTTT. It yields the protein CASSKDPGPNTEAFF. The chain is built from TRBV6-1 and TRBJ1-1; possible D gene TRBD1, 5 bases. The V gene lost 6 bases and the J gene lost 1 base, with 15 bases spanning the gap. Germline assignment: CDR1 MNHNS and CDR2 SASEGT. CDR3 size: 15 residues.

This rearrangement joins TRBV5-1 to TRBJ1-2; D is perhaps TRBD1 (5 bases). The length of the CDR3 is 14 residues. Germline assignment: CDR1 SGHRS and CDR2 YFSETQ. V dropped 4 bases and J dropped 0 bases, with 10 bases sitting between them. This chain's CDR3 is CASSKGFANYGYTF. The CDR3 nucleotides are TGCGCCAGCAGCAAGGGGTTTGCTAACTATGGCTACACCTTC.

CDR3 residues: CASSLRRADTDTQYF. The CDR3 coding sequence is TGTGCCAGCAGTTTAAGGAGAGCAGACACAGATACGCAGTATTTT. V and J are TRBV28 and TRBJ2-3; D not certain. Germline CDR1 is MDHEN and CDR2 is SYDVKM. The CDR3 has 15 residues. V was cut by 2 bases and J by 2 bases, with 11 bases left in between.

This clonotype came up a few times. The V and J genes are TRBV29-1 and TRBJ2-3, with 10 bases that match TRBD1. Germline values: CDR1 SQVTM, CDR2 ANQGSEA. The CDR3 is made up of 14 amino acids. Trimming took 4 bases from V and 6 from J; bases not matched to a gene: 7. The CDR3 reads CSVVGQGVGDTQYF. The CDR3 DNA is TGCAGCGTTGTAGGACAGGGGGTGGGCGATACGCAGTATTTT.

The V call is TRBV7-2, the J call TRBJ2-3, with 9 positions matching TRBD1. The CDR3 spans 15 residues. Looked up from germline, CDR1 is SGHTA and CDR2 is FQGNSA. The J segment lost 6 bases and the V segment lost 6 bases, leaving 10 bases of the junction unmatched. CDR3 bases: TGTGCCAGCAGTTACACAGGGGGCGAATCTGATACGCAGTATTTT. This translates into CASSYTGGESDTQYF.

This clonotype has ten or more counts. The chain carries TRBV7-2 and TRBJ2-7, with D hard to call. The V end lost 7 bases, the J end lost 0 bases, and 13 bases lay between the germline ends. The CDR3 is 14 amino acids. Per the germline V gene, CDR1 is SGHTA and CDR2 is FQGNSA. CDR3 loop: CASTRNSYSYEQYF. CDR3 nucleotide sequence: TGTGCCAGCACCAGGAACTCCTACTCCTACGAGCAGTACTTC.

This clonotype was picked up one time. V and J are TRBV30 and TRBJ2-7; the D is unclear. The CDR3 spans 15 residues. CDR1 is GTSNPN and CDR2 is SVGIG in the germline V gene (reference sequence). V was trimmed by 1 base and J by 0 bases, leaving 13 bases between them. The CDR3 loop is CAWSGTPASSYEQYF. Written as DNA, the CDR3 is TGTGCCTGGAGTGGTACGCCGGCGAGCTCCTACGAGCAGTACTTC.

This clonotype has a count of ten or more. The chain links TRBV5-1 to TRBJ2-5, with 7 bases matching TRBD1. V lost 2 bases and J lost 5; bases outside the gene matches: 3. The CDR3 totals 13 residues. CDR1 is SGHRS and CDR2 is YFSETQ in the germline V gene. The CDR3 spells CASSLQGTETQYF. CDR3 DNA: TGCGCCAGCAGCTTACAGGGGACGGAGACCCAGTACTTC. The full variable domain, rest sourced from reference TRBV5-1 and TRBJ2-5, is KAGVTQTPRYLIKTRGQQVTLSCSPISGHRSVSWYQQTPGQGLQFLFEYFSETQRNKGNFPGRFSGRQFSNSRSEMNVSTLELGDSALYLCASSLQGTETQYFGPGTRLLVL.

A few counts support this clonotype. The chain is built from TRBV5-1 and TRBJ1-3; no definite D call. The CDR3 has 13 residues. V shed 4 bases and J shed 3 bases, with 8 bases lying between them. Germline V CDR1 and CDR2: SGHRS, YFSETQ. As DNA, the CDR3 is TGCGCCAGCAGCACAGTGGTTGGAAACACCATATATTTT. It yields the protein CASSTVVGNTIYF. The full variable domain, its missing parts supplied by reference TRBV5-1 and TRBJ1-3, is KAGVTQTPRYLIKTRGQQVTLSCSPISGHRSVSWYQQTPGQGLQFLFEYFSETQRNKGNFPGRFSGRQFSNSRSEMNVSTLELGDSALYLCASSTVVGNTIYFGEGSWLTVV.

The rearrangement uses TRBV7-3 and TRBJ2-3; TRBD2 matches 14 bases. Germline V gene lookup returns CDR1 SGHTA and CDR2 FQGTGA. The V and J ends lost 5 bases and 9 bases, in that order; junction bases with no gene match: 7. This CDR3 is 15 amino acids long. The CDR3 sequence is CASSLTSGGAKTQYF. The CDR3 DNA reads as TGTGCCAGCAGCCTGACTAGCGGGGGGGCAAAGACGCAGTATTTT.

This clonotype turned up a few times. The rearrangement links TRBV27 to TRBJ1-6, with TRBD1 as a possible D gene (6 bases). The CDR3 has 12 residues. The V end was cut by 8 bases, the J end by 7 bases, with 9 bases between. CDR1 is MNHEY and CDR2 is SMNVEV in the germline V gene (reference sequence). For the CDR3, the DNA is TGTGCCAGCGGACAGAGGAATTCACCCCTCCACTTT. As protein: CASGQRNSPLHF.